This note documents a single TCR beta chain sequence. The sample is drawn from a study of blood T cell repertoires in COVID-19. Produced via immunoSEQ multiplex PCR; TCRdb's table is partial and in-frame only. The data contain 350,000 to 450,000 clones, approximately 87% of them singletons. J gave up 3 bases and V 5 bases, and 8 bases lay outside the gene matches. The germline V gene has CDR1 SGHNT and CDR2 YENEEA. This CDR3 region has 16 residues. The V call is TRBV11-3, the J call TRBJ2-3, with TRBD1 matching over 10 bases. This receptor was obtained from a woman aged 60-70 years with COVID-19, enrolled during active disease. Sequenced sample: peripheral blood. The DNA of the CDR3 is TGTGCCAGCAGCCAGAGACAGGGGGCGCGAACAGATACGCAGTATTTT. As protein: CASSQRQGARTDTQYF.